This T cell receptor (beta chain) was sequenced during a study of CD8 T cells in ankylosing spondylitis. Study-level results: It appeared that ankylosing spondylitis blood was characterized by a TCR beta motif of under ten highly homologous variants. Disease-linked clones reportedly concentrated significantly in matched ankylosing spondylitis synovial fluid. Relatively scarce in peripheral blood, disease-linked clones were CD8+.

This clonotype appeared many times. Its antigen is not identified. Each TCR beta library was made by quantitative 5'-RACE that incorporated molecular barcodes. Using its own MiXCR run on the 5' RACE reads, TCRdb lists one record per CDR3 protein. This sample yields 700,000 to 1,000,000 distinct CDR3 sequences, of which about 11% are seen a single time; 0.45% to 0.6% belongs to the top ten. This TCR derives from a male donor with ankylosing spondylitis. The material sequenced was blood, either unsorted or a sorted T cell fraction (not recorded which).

DNA for the CDR3: TGTGCCAGCAGCCAAGAGCCCGGCCTGAACATGAACACCGGGGAGCTGTTTTTT. Residues: CASSQEPGLNMNTGELFF. The chain uses TRBV4-2 and TRBJ2-2, with D hard to call. CDR1 is LGHNA and CDR2 is YNFKEQ in the germline V gene. The CDR3 has 18 amino acids. Trimming pared 0 bases from V and 1 base from J, leaving 15 bases between.